This TCR beta chain was sequenced for a study of T-cell memory formation after mild COVID-19. Study-wide points: Contracting CD4+ clones sat mainly in CM and EM; CD8+ in EMRA.

V gave up 0 bases and J gave up 7 bases, with 15 bases separating them. Per germline, CDR1 SQVTM and CDR2 ANQGSEA. The CDR3 is 14 amino acids. TCRdb processed the 5' RACE reads anew with MiXCR; each CDR3 protein has one entry. The top ten hold around 7.8% of the sample, which has about 560,000 distinct CDR3 sequences, 17% seen once. This clonotype came up a few times. The antigen remains unidentified. This rearrangement joins TRBV29-1 to TRBJ1-2, with D maybe TRBD1 (5 bases). Sequenced: PBMCs or a T cell subset sorted from them (not recorded which). The sequence came from an adult woman who had mild COVID-19 (a few samples of this study predate the infection). Cell type and time point are not known. The CDR3 loop is CSVEDQGAGGGYTF. The CDR3 bases are TGCAGCGTTGAAGATCAAGGGGCGGGAGGTGGCTACACCTTC. Full variable domain (outside the CDR3, taken from reference TRBV29-1 and TRBJ1-2): SAVISQKPSRDICQRGTSLTIQCQVDSQVTMMFWYRQQPGQSLTLIATANQGSEATYESGFVIDKFPISRPNLTFSTLTVSNMSPEDSSIYLCSVEDQGAGGGYTFGSGTRLTVV.